A selection of T cell receptor beta chains follows, all from one sample in a study of neurological immune-mediated disorders. Using its own MiXCR run on the 5' RACE reads, TCRdb lists one record per CDR3 protein. Here the sample spans some 77,000 distinct CDR3 sequences, around 9.9% being singletons. The sequenced sample consisted of PBMCs. These receptor sequences come from a man aged 50-60 years in good health. Both conserved end residues are part of each CDR3. The order of the fields is V gene, D gene, J gene, clone size, CDR3 DNA, CDR3 protein. The D gene is left open where the match is weak. Clone size is given for some rows only: seen once, a few or many times, or a class if the clone is expanded.

TRBV20-1	.	TRBJ2-1	many	TGCAGTGCTAGGGTTAGAGGGAACAATGAGCAGTTCTTC	CSARVRGNNEQFF
TRBV5-1	.	TRBJ2-7	many	TGCGCCAGCAGCGGGGGAAACGCCTACGAGCAGTACTTC	CASSGGNAYEQYF
TRBV9	TRBD1	TRBJ2-7	many	TGTGCCAGCAGCGTAGGGGACAGGGGCTCCTACGAGCAGTACTTC	CASSVGDRGSYEQYF
TRBV5-1	.	TRBJ1-1	many	TGCGCCAGCAGCTTTGGTACGAACACTGAAGCTTTCTTT	CASSFGTNTEAFF
TRBV6-5	TRBD2	TRBJ2-1	.	TGTGCCAGCAGTGATACTAAAGCGGGAGTAAGCAATGAGCAGTTCTTC	CASSDTKAGVSNEQFF
TRBV20-1	.	TRBJ2-7	.	TGCAGTGCTAGAGTCCCTCCGACAGGCAGGAGCTCCTACGAGCAGTACTTC	CSARVPPTGRSSYEQYF
TRBV2	.	TRBJ2-3	many	TGTGCCAGCAGGGCCGAGCCGGATACGCAGTATTTT	CASRAEPDTQYF
TRBV5-1	TRBD2	TRBJ2-2	.	TGCGCCAGCAGCCTAAGCGGGGGAAACACCGGGGAGCTGTTTTTT	CASSLSGGNTGELFF
TRBV5-6	TRBD2	TRBJ2-1	many	TGTGCCAGTAGCGGGACTAGCGGAAACAATGAGCAGTTCTTC	CASSGTSGNNEQFF
TRBV20-1	.	TRBJ1-6	many	TGCAGTGCTAGAGACAATTCACCCCTCCACTTT	CSARDNSPLHF
TRBV5-1	.	TRBJ1-3	.	TGCGCCAGCAGCTTATCACCCGCTGGCTCTGGAAACACCATATATTTT	CASSLSPAGSGNTIYF
TRBV7-9	.	TRBJ2-5	many	TGTGCCAGCAGCTTAGGGGTGGTGTACGGTCCCCAGTACTTC	CASSLGVVYGPQYF
TRBV27	TRBD2	TRBJ2-5	.	TGTGCCAGCAGCCCCCTGAGCCCTAGCGGGAGAGTGTGGGAGACCCAGTACTTC	CASSPLSPSGRVWETQYF
TRBV25-1	.	TRBJ1-1	many	TGTGCCAGCGACGGGGGGGGCATGCACACTGAAGCTTTCTTT	CASDGGGMHTEAFF
TRBV7-2	TRBD1	TRBJ1-5	few	TGTGCCAGCAGCTTGATTCCGGGACAGAACAATCAGCCCCAGCATTTT	CASSLIPGQNNQPQHF
TRBV28	.	TRBJ2-5	medium-sized	TGTGCCAGCAGCCACCGGGAAGATTGGGGGGCGAAAGAGACCCAGTACTTC	CASSHREDWGAKETQYF
TRBV29-1	.	TRBJ2-7	few	TGCAGCGTTGAACAGTCCTACGAGCAGTACTTC	CSVEQSYEQYF
TRBV28	.	TRBJ1-4	many	TGTGCCAGCAGTCGACACACTAATGAAAAACTGTTTTTT	CASSRHTNEKLFF
TRBV11-1	.	TRBJ2-1	many	TGTGCCAGCAGCAGGGGGGAGAGACTTAACAATGAGCAGTTCTTC	CASSRGERLNNEQFF